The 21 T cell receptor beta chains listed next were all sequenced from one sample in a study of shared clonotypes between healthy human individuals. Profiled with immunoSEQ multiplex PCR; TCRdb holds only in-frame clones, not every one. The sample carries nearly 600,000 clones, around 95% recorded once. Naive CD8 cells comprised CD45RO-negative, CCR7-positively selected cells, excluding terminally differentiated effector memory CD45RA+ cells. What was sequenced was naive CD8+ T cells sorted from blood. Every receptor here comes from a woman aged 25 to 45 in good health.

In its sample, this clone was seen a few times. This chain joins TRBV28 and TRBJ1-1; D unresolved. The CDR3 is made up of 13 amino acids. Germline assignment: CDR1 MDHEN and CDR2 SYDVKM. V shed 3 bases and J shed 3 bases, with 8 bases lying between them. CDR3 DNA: TGTGCCAGCAGTTTGACCCCGGACACTGAAGCTTTCTTT. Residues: CASSLTPDTEAFF.

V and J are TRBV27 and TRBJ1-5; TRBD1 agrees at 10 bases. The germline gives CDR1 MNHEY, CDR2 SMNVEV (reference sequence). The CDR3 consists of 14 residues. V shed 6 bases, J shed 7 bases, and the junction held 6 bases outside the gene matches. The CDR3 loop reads CASRPGQGLQPQHF. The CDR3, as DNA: TGTGCCAGCAGGCCGGGACAGGGGTTGCAGCCCCAGCATTTT.

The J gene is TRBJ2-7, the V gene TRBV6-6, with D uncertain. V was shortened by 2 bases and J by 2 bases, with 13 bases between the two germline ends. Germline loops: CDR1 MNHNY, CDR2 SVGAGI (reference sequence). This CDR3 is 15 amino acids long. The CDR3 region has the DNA TGTGCCAGCAGTTACGCCCCCGTGACGCCCTACGAGCAGTACTTC. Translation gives CASSYAPVTPYEQYF.

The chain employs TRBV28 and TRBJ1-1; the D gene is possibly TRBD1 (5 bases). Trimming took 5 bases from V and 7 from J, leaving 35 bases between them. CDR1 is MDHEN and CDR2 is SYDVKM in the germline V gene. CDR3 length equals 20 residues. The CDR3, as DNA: TGTGCCAGCAGTCTAGAGTCCGGCGTGAATTTCCGGGGCCCCAAAAGTGAAGCTTTCTTT. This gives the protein CASSLESGVNFRGPKSEAFF.

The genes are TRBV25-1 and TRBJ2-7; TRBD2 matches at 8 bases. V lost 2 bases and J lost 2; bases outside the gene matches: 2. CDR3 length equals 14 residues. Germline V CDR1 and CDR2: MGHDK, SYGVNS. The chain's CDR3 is CASSEPGLAYEQYF. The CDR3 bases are TGTGCCAGCAGTGAACCGGGACTAGCCTACGAGCAGTACTTC.

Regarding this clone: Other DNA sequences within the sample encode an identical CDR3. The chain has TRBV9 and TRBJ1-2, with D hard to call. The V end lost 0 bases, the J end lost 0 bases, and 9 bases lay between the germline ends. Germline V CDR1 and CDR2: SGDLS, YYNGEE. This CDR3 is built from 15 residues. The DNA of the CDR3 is TGTGCCAGCAGCGTAGATCGGGTAGCTAACTATGGCTACACCTTC. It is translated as CASSVDRVANYGYTF.

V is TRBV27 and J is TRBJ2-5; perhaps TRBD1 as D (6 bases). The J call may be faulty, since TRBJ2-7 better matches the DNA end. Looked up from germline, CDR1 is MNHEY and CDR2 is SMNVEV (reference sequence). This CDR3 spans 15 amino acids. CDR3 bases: TGTGCCAGCAGTTATGGGGGCAACCCCCTCTACGAGCAGTACTTC. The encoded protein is CASSYGGNPLYEQYF.

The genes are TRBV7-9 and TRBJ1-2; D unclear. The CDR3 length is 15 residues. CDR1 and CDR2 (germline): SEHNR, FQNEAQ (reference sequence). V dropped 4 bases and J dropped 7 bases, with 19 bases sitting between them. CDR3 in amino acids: CASSSPTDGNSGYTF. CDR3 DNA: TGTGCCAGCAGCTCACCGACGGACGGGAATTCTGGCTACACCTTC.

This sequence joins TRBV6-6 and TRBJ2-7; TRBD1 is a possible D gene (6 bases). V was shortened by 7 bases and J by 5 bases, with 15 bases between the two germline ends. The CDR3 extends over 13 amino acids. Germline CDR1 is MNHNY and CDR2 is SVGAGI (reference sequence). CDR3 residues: CASTLGGCDEQYF. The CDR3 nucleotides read TGTGCCAGCACCTTAGGGGGATGTGACGAGCAGTACTTC.

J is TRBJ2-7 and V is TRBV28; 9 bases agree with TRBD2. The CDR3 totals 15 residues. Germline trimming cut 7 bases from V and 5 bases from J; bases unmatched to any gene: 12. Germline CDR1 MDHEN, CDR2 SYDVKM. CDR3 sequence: CASTPLQREVDEQYF. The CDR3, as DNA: TGTGCCAGCACACCCCTCCAGCGGGAGGTCGACGAGCAGTACTTC.

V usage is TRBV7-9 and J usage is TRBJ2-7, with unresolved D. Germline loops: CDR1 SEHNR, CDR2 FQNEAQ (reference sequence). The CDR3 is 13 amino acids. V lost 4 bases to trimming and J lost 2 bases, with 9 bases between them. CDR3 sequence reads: CASSSLGTYEQYF. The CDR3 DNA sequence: TGTGCCAGCAGCTCCCTAGGTACCTACGAGCAGTACTTC.

CDR3 protein: CASSERQNNQPQHF. In DNA, the CDR3 is TGTGCCAGCAGTGAACGACAGAACAATCAGCCCCAGCATTTT. The rearrangement uses TRBV2 and TRBJ1-5; a possible D gene is TRBD1 (5 bases). The germline V gene encodes CDR1 SNHLY and CDR2 FYNNEI. The CDR3 has 14 amino acids. Trimming removed 2 bases from V and 3 bases from J, with 8 bases in between.

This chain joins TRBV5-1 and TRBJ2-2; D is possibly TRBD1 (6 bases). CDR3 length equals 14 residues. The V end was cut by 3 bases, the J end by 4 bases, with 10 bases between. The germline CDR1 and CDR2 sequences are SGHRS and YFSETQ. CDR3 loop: CASSSTGFTGELFF. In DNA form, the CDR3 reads TGCGCCAGCAGCTCGACAGGATTCACCGGGGAGCTGTTTTTT.

CDR3 nucleotide sequence: TGTGCCAGCAGCTTAGCCGGGACAGGGGGGATCAATGAGCAGTTCTTC. It specifies CASSLAGTGGINEQFF. The chain is built from TRBV13 and TRBJ2-1; 11 bases map to TRBD1. The CDR3 runs to 16 residues. CDR1 and CDR2 (germline): PRHDT, FYEKMQ (reference sequence). The junction had 5 bases not matched to a gene; V was cut back by 1 base and J by 6 bases.

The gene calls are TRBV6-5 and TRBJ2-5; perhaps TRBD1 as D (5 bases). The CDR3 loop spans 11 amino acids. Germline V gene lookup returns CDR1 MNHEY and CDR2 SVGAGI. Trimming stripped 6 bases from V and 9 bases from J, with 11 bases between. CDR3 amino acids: CASREGVSQYF. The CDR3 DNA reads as TGTGCCAGCAGGGAAGGGGTGTCCCAGTACTTC.

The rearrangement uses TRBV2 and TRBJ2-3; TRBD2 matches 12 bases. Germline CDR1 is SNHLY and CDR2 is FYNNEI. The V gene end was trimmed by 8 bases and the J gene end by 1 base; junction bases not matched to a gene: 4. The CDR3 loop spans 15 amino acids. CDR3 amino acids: CASLLAGGGTDTQYF. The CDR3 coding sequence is TGTGCCAGCCTCCTAGCGGGAGGGGGCACAGATACGCAGTATTTT.

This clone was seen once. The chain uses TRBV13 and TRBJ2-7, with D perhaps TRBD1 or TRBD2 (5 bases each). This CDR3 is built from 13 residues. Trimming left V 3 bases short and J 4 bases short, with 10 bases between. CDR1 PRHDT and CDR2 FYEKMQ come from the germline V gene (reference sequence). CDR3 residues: CASSFGAPYEQYF. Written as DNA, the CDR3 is TGTGCCAGCAGCTTCGGGGCACCTTACGAGCAGTACTTC.

Here the CDR3 reads CASSVGAGVLTDTQYF. The CDR3 DNA reads as TGCGCCAGCAGTGTAGGAGCGGGAGTCCTAACAGATACGCAGTATTTT. V is TRBV10-2 and J is TRBJ2-3; 8 positions match TRBD2. The CDR3 is 16 residues long. Germline-derived CDR1 and CDR2 are WSHSY and SAAADI. The V and J ends lost 4 bases and 3 bases, in that order; junction bases with no gene match: 9.

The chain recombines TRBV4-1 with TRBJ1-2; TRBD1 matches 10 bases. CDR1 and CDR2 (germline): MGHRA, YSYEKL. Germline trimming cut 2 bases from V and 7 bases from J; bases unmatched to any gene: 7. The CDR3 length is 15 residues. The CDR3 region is CASSQRQGAPTGYTF. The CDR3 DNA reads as TGCGCCAGCAGCCAACGACAGGGGGCGCCGACTGGCTACACCTTC.

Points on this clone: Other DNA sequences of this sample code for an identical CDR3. The DNA of the CDR3 is TGTGCCAGTAGTATCGGGACAGGGTCCTACGAGCAGTACTTC. Translated, it gives CASSIGTGSYEQYF. V is TRBV19 and J is TRBJ2-7; 9 bases fit TRBD1. The germline V gene has CDR1 LNHDA and CDR2 SQIVND (reference sequence). The CDR3 extends over 14 amino acids. With V trimmed by 3 bases and J by 1 base, 1 base remained unmatched.

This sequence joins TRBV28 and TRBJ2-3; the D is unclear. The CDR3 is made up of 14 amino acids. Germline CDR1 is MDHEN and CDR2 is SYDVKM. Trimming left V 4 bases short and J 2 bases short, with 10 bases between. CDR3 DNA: TGTGCCAGCAGTTCGACAAGCTTCACAGATACGCAGTATTTT. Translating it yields CASSSTSFTDTQYF.